This TCR beta chain was recorded in a study of cytomegalovirus exposure and HLA in healthy donors. The study, taken as a whole, reports: Among TCR sequences, most were rare, though some public TCRs appeared in many donors. Reports described diagnosis of cytomegalovirus status by the classifier as highly specific and sensitive.

PCR used 60 Vbeta primers and 13 Jbeta primers. Sequencing used immunoSEQ multiplex PCR; TCRdb keeps in-frame clones, though not all of them. In the table there are approximately 190,000 clones, roughly 80% of which are singletons. In regard to this clone: The target antigen is unknown.

The CDR3 covers 15 residues. CDR1 is SGHRS and CDR2 is YFSETQ in the germline V gene. V lost 4 bases and J 5 bases, leaving 18 bases between the germline ends. The clonotype comes from a man aged 35 to 55 in good health and CMV-seropositive. Source material: PBMCs. The genes are TRBV5-1 and TRBJ2-5, with a tentative D call TRBD2 (5 bases). The CDR3 region has the DNA TGCGCCAGCAGCCCATCTCGAGGGTCAAGTGAGACCCAGTACTTC. As protein: CASSPSRGSSETQYF.